The text below deals with one T cell receptor beta chain. The antigen remains unidentified. The sample belongs to a study of graft-versus-host responses after intestinal transplantation. As for the study in general: Grafts were multivisceral, liver-intestinal, or isolated intestinal. Notes on the study in general: There was an association between peak levels of circulating GvH clones and early post-transplant HvG declines. Those patients showing graft-donor T cell macrochimerism displayed high graft-versus-host to host-versus-graft clonal ratios in allografts.

Trimming removed 0 bases from V and 8 bases from J, with 17 bases in between. This CDR3 region has 16 residues. Germline V gene data show CDR1 as MNHEY and CDR2 as SVGAGI. Repertoires were generated with immunoSEQ multiplex PCR, while TCRdb's copy carries only in-frame clones and drops some. Counted here are 130,000 or so clones, 80% to 95% occurring once; the ten biggest clones make up approximately 0.2%. The rearrangement links TRBV6-5 to TRBJ2-1; TRBD2 is a possible D gene (7 bases). The sequenced sample was unstimulated CD4+ T cells sorted from spleen or lymph node cells, obtained before intestinal transplant. The TCR sequence derives from a human donor who received an intestinal transplant. CDR3 DNA: TGTGCCAGCAGTTACTCTGGGGGGGCTGGAGGCGATGAGCAGTTCTTC. This translates into CASSYSGGAGGDEQFF.